This TCR beta chain derives from a study of naive and memory T cell subsets. Reverse transcription of blood and skin TCR RNA was primed at alpha and beta constant regions. The SP2 primer and nested alpha and beta constant region primers amplified ligated cDNA in four rounds. TCRdb used MiXCR to reprocess the 5' RACE reads, holding one entry per CDR3 protein. Among over 20,000 distinct CDR3 sequences, less than 25% were seen once, and the ten largest hold roughly 1.9%. V was clipped by 2 bases and J by 6 bases, with 7 bases between them. The CDR3 sequence is 13 residues long. Germline loops: CDR1 KGHSH, CDR2 LQKENI. Whole-blood samples were 2.5 to 3 ml of peripheral blood from healthy adult volunteers. TCR cDNA received a 3' ligated oligonucleotide that carried a UMI. Unsorted total RNA, about 1 to 1000 ng, was DNase treated before reverse transcription. This clonotype was seen many times.

V gene TRBV18 combines with J gene TRBJ2-2; D is undetermined. The origin of this receptor is a female donor in good health. The CDR3 region is CASSPLGSGELFF. The DNA of the CDR3 is TGTGCCAGCTCACCATTGGGATCCGGGGAGCTGTTTTTT.